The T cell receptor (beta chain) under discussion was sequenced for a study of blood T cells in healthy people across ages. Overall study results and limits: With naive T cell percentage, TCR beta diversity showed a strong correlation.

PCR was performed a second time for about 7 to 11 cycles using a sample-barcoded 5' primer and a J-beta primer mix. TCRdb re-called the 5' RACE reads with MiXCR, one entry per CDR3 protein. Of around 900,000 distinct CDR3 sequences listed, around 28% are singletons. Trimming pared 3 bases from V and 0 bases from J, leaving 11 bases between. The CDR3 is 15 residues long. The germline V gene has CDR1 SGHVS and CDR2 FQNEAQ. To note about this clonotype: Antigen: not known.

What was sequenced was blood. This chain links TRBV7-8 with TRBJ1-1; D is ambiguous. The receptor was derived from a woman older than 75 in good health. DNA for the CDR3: TGTGCCAGCAGCTTTCGGACGGTAGTGAACACTGAAGCTTTCTTT. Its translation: CASSFRTVVNTEAFF.